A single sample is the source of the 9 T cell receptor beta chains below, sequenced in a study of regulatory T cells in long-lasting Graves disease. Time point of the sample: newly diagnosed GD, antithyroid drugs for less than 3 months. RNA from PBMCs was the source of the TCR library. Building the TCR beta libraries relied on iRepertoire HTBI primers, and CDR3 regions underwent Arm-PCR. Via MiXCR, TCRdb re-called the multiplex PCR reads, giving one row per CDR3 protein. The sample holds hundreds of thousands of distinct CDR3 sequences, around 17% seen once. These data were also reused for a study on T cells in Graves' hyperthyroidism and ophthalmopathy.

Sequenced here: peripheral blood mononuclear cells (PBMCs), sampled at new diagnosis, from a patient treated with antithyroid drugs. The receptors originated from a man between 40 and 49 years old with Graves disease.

The CDR3 bases are TGCAGCGCCCAGACAGGGCTGTGGGAGACCCAGTACTTC. Its translation: CSAQTGLWETQYF. J is TRBJ2-5 and V is TRBV29-1, with TRBD1 matching over 7 bases. V was clipped by 7 bases and J by 5 bases; unmatched bases: 10. The CDR3 extends over 13 amino acids. Germline CDR1 reads SQVTM; CDR2 reads ANQGSEA.

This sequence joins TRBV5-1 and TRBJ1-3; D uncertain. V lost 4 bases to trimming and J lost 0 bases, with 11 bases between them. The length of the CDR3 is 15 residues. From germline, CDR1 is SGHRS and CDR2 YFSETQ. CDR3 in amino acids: CASSTEVNSGNTIYF. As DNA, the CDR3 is TGCGCCAGCAGCACCGAGGTCAACTCTGGAAACACCATATATTTT.

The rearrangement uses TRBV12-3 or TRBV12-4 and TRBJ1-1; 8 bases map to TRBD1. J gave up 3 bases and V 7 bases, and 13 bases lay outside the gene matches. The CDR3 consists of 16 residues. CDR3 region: CASTLTGGLRDTEAFF. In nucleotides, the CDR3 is TGTGCCAGCACCCTAACAGGGGGTCTGAGGGACACTGAAGCTTTCTTT.

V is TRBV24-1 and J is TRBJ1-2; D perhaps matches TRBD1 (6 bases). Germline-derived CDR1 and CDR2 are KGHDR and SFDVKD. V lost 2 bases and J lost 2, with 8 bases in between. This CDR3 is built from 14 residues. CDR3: CATSDSQGNYGYTF. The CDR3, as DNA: TGTGCCACCAGTGATTCACAGGGAAACTATGGCTACACCTTC.

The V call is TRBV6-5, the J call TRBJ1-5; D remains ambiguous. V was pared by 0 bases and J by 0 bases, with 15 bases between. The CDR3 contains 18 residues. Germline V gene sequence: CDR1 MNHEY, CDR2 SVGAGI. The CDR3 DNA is TGTGCCAGCAGTTACTCAACACCAACCGGGGATAGCAATCAGCCCCAGCATTTT. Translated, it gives CASSYSTPTGDSNQPQHF.

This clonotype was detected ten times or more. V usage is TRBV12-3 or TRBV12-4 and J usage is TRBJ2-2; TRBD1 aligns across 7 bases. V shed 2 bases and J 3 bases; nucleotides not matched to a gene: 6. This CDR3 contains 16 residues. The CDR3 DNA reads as TGTGCCAGCAGTTTACGGCAGGGGGTCTACACCGGGGAGCTGTTTTTT. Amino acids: CASSLRQGVYTGELFF.

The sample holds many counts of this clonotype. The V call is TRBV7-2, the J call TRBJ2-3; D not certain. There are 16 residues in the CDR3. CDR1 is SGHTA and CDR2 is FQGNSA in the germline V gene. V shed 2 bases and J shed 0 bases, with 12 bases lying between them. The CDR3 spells CASSLLVTGSTDTQYF. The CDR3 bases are TGTGCCAGCAGCTTATTGGTCACTGGAAGCACAGATACGCAGTATTTT.

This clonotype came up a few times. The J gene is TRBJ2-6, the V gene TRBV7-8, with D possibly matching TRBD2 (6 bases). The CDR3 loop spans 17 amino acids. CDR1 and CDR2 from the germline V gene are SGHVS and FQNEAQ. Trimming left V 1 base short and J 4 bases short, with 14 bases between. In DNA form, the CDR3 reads TGTGCCAGCAGCTTAGATGGGGGGTCATCAGGGGCCAACGTCCTGACTTTC. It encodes CASSLDGGSSGANVLTF.

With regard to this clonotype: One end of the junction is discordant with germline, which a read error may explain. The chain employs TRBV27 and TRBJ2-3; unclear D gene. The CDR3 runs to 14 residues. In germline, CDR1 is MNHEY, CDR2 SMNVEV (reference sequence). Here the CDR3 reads CASSLSSSTDTQYF. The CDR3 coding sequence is TGTGCCAGCAGCTTATCGTCCAGCACAGATACGCAGTATTTT.